These 8 T cell receptor beta chains were all obtained from the same sample, sequenced in a study of blood T cell repertoires in COVID-19. TCRdb's copy holds only in-frame clones and misses some; the assay was immunoSEQ multiplex PCR. In the table there are some 200,000 clones, roughly 85% of which are singletons. The sequenced material came from peripheral blood. Receptors originate from a woman in her sixties or seventies with COVID-19, enrolled during active disease.

This chain joins TRBV6-1 and TRBJ2-1; 7 nucleotides agree with TRBD2. J was trimmed by 4 bases and V by 0 bases; bases with no gene match: 6. Germline V CDR1 and CDR2: MNHNS, SASEGT. This CDR3 spans 16 amino acids. CDR3 loop: CASSEARWTRYNEQFF. The CDR3 bases are TGTGCCAGCAGTGAAGCGCGTTGGACTAGATACAATGAGCAGTTCTTC.

V usage is TRBV15 and J usage is TRBJ1-2; D is uncertain. V lost 5 bases and J 8 bases, leaving 18 bases between the germline ends. The CDR3 contains 14 residues. Germline loops: CDR1 LNHNV, CDR2 YYDKDF (reference sequence). The CDR3 nucleotides are TGTGCCACCAGCTCCTCCCTGCGGGCGGGAGGCTACACCTTC. It specifies CATSSSLRAGGYTF.

This clone was counted a single time. This chain uses TRBV19 with TRBJ1-1; D perhaps matches TRBD1 (5 bases). V was clipped by 4 bases and J by 8 bases, with 20 bases between them. Germline V gene sequence: CDR1 LNHDA, CDR2 SQIVND (reference sequence). The CDR3 runs 15 residues. The CDR3 sequence: CASSTRVGQGTEAFF. DNA of the CDR3: TGTGCCAGTAGTACCCGAGTGGGGCAGGGCACGGAAGCTTTCTTT.

The rearrangement links TRBV3-1 (or the pseudogene TRBV3-2) to TRBJ2-7, with D perhaps TRBD1 (6 bases). Germline-derived CDR1 and CDR2 are LGHDT and YNNKEL (reference sequence). V lost 0 bases and J 2 bases, leaving 11 bases between the germline ends. CDR3 length: 15 residues. This CDR3 reads CASSQDYRQAYEQYF. The CDR3 nucleotides are TGTGCCAGCAGCCAAGATTACAGACAGGCCTACGAGCAGTACTTC.

The V call is TRBV19, the J call TRBJ1-6; TRBD1 matches at 9 bases. Trimming at V came to 4 bases and at J to 6 bases, leaving 7 bases not matched to a gene. The germline gives CDR1 LNHDA, CDR2 SQIVND (reference sequence). The CDR3 extends over 16 amino acids. Here the CDR3 DNA reads TGTGCCAGTAGTAACAACAGGGGGCGAGGTAATTCACCCCTCCACTTT. It translates to CASSNNRGRGNSPLHF.

The CDR3 DNA reads TGCGCCAGCAGCGTGGTGTCCCGGGACAGGGGTTGGATCGCTGAAGCTTTCTTT. As protein: CASSVVSRDRGWIAEAFF. This chain joins TRBV5-1 and TRBJ1-1; 10 bases fit TRBD1. This CDR3 has 18 residues. CDR1 is SGHRS and CDR2 is YFSETQ in the germline V gene. Trimming took 4 bases from V and 6 from J; bases not matched to a gene: 18.

The rearrangement joins TRBV3-1 (or the pseudogene TRBV3-2) to TRBJ2-2; D gene unclear. The CDR3 consists of 13 residues. Trimming took 1 base from V and 4 from J, leaving 4 bases between them. Germline CDR1 LGHDT, CDR2 YNNKEL (reference sequence). CDR3 bases: TGTGCCAGCAGCCAAGTTAGCACCGGGGAGCTGTTTTTT. It specifies CASSQVSTGELFF.

The chain recombines TRBV7-9 with TRBJ2-3, with TRBD2 identical over 8 bases. V lost 4 bases, J lost 0 bases, and 3 bases stayed unmatched. The CDR3 consists of 15 residues. Germline V gene data show CDR1 as SEHNR and CDR2 as FQNEAQ (reference sequence). This CDR3 reads CASSSASGSTDTQYF. CDR3 DNA: TGTGCCAGCAGCTCCGCTAGCGGGAGCACAGATACGCAGTATTTT.